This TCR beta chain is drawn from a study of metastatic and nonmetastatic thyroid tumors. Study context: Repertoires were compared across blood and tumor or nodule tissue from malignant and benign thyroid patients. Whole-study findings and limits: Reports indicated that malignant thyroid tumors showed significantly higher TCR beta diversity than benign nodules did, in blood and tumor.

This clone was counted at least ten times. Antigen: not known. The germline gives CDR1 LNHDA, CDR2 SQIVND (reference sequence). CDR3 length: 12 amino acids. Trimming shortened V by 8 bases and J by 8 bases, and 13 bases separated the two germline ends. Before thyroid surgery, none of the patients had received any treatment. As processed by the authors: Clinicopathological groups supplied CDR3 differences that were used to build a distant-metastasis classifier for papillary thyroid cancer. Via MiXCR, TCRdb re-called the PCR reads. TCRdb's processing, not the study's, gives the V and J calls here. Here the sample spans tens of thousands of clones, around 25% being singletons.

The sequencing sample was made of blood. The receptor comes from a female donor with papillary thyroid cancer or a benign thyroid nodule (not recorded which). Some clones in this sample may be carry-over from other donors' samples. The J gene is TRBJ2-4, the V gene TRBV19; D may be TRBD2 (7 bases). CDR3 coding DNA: TGTGCCAGTCTTGGGGGGGCAGACATTCAGTACTTC. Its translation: CASLGGADIQYF.